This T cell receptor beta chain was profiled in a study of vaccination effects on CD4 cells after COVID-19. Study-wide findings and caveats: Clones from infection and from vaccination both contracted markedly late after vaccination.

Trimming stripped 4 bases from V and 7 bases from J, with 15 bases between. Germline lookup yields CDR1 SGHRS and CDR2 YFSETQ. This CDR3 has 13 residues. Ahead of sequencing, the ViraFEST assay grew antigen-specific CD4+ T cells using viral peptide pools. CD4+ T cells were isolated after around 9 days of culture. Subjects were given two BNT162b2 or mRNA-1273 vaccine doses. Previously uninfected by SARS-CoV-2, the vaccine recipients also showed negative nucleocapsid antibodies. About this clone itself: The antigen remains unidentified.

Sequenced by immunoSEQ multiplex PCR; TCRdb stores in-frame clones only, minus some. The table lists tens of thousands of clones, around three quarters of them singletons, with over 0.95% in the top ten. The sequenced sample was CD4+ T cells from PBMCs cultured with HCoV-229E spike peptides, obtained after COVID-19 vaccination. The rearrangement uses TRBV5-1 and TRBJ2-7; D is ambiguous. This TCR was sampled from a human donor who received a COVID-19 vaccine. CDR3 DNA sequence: TGCGCCAGCAGCCCTGACCCTCTCCGGGAGCAGTACGTC. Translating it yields CASSPDPLREQYV.